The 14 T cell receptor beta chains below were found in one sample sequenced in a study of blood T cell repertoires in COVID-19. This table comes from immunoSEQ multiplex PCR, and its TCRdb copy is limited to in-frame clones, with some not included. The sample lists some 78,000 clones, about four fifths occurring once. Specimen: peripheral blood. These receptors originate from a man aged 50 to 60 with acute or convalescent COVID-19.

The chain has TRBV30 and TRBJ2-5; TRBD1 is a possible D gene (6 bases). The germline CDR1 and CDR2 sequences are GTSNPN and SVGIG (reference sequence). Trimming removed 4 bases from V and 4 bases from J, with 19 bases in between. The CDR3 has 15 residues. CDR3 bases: TGTGCCTGGACTTATTCCCCAGGGGCAGCAGAGACCCAGTACTTC. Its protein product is CAWTYSPGAAETQYF.

The CDR3 nucleotides read TGCGCCAGCAGCCTCCGGGAGGCCCACAATGAGCAGTTCTTC. It encodes CASSLREAHNEQFF. The gene calls are TRBV4-3 and TRBJ2-1; TRBD2 aligns across 7 bases. V trimming: 4 bases; J trimming: 5 bases; junction bases outside the gene matches: 5. From germline, CDR1 is LGHNA and CDR2 YSLEER. The CDR3 runs to 14 residues.

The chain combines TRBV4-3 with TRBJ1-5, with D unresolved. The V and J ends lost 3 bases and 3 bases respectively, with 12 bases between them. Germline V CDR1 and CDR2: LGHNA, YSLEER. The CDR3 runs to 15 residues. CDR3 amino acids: CASSQSDSANQPQHF. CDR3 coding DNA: TGCGCCAGCAGCCAGTCAGACTCGGCCAATCAGCCCCAGCATTTT.

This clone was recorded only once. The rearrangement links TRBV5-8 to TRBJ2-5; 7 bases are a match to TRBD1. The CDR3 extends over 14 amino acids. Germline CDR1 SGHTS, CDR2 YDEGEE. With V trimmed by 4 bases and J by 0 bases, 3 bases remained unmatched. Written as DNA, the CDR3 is TGTGCCAGCAGCCCCGGGACAGACCAAGAGACCCAGTACTTC. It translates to CASSPGTDQETQYF.

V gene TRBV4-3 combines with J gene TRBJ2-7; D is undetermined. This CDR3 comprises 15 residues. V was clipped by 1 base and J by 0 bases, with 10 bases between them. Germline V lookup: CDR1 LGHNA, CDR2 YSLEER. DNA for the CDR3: TGCGCCAGCAGCCAAGCTCTAGGAGACTCCTACGAGCAGTACTTC. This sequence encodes CASSQALGDSYEQYF.

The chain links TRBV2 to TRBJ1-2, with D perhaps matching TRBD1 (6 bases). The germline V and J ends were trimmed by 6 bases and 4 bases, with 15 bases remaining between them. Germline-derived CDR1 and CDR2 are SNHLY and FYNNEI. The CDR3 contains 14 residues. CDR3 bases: TGTGCCAGCAGCGAGGACAGTAAACTCTATGGCTACACCTTC. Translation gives CASSEDSKLYGYTF.

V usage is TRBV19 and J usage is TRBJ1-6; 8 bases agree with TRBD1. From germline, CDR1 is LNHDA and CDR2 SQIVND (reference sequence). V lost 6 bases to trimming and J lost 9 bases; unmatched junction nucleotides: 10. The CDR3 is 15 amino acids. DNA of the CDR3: TGTGCCAGTAGAGATTTACCGGGACAGGCTTCACCCCTCCACTTT. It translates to CASRDLPGQASPLHF.

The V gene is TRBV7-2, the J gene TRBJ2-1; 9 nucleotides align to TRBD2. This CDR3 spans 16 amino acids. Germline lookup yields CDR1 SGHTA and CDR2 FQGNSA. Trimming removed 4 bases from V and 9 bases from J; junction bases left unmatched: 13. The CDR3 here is CASSSRGLAGYGEQFF. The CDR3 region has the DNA TGTGCCAGCAGCTCCCGGGGGCTAGCGGGATATGGTGAGCAGTTCTTC. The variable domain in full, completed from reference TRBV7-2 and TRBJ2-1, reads GAGVSQSPSNKVTEKGKDVELRCDPISGHTALYWYRQSLGQGLEFLIYFQGNSAPDKSGLPSDRFSAERTGGSVSTLTIQRTQQEDSAVYLCASSSRGLAGYGEQFFGPGTRLTVL.

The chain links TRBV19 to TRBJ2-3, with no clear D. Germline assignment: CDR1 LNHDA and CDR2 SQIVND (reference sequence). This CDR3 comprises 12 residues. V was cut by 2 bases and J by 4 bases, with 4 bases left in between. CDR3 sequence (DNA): TGTGCCAGTAGTATATCAGCAGATACGCAGTATTTT. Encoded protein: CASSISADTQYF.

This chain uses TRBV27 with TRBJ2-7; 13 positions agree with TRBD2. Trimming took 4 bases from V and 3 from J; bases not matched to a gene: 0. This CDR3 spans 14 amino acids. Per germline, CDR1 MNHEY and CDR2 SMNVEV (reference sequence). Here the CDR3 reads CASSWTSGGYEQYF. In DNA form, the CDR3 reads TGTGCCAGCAGTTGGACTAGCGGGGGCTACGAGCAGTACTTC.

This CDR3 is CGGFGTAIYNEQFF. The CDR3 DNA is TGCGGGGGGTTTGGGACAGCAATCTACAATGAGCAGTTCTTC. The chain links TRBV29-1 to TRBJ2-1; tentative D call: TRBD1 (7 bases). The CDR3 spans 14 residues. Germline V gene data show CDR1 as SQVTM and CDR2 as ANQGSEA.

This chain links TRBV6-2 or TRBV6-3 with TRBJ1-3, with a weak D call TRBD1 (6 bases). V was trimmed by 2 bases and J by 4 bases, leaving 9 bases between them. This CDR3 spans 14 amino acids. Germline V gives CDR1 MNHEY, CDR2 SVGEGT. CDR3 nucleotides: TGTGCCAGCAGTTACAGGGGGTTCGGAAACACCATATATTTT. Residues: CASSYRGFGNTIYF.

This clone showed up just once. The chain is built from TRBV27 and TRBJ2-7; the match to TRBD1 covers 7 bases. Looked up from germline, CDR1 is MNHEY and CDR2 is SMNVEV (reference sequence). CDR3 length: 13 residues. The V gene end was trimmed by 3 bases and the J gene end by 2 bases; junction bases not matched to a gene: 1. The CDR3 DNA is TGTGCCAGCAGTTTCGGACAGGCCTACGAGCAGTACTTC. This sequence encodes CASSFGQAYEQYF.

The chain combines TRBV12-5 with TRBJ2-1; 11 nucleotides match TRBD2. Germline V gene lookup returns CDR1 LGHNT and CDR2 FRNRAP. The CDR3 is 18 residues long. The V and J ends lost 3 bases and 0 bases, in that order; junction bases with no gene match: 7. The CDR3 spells CASGFSGRATSSYNEQFF. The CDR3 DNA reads TGTGCTAGTGGTTTTAGCGGGAGGGCCACTAGCTCCTACAATGAGCAGTTCTTC.